This T cell receptor beta chain was documented in a study of identical twins. Whole-study results and caveats: In cord blood, abundant beta clonotypes had fewer insertions; memory showed no trend.

A universal primer site came from template switching; cDNA carried unique molecular identifiers. TCRdb re-derived calls from the 5' RACE reads in MiXCR, one entry per CDR3 protein. This sample has about 210,000 distinct CDR3 sequences; around a tenth occur once, and the top ten carry 4.5% to 5.5%. The table lists this clonotype with a few counts. Antigen unknown. The germline CDR1 and CDR2 sequences are LGHNA and YSLEER. V lost 0 bases, J lost 4 bases, and 7 bases stayed unmatched. This CDR3 spans 16 amino acids. The specimen was memory (CD45RO+) T cells sorted from blood. The chain recombines TRBV4-3 with TRBJ2-7; 9 nucleotides agree with TRBD1. This receptor was taken from a woman aged 18-35 years in good health. CDR3 in amino acids: CASSQDWTGVFYEQYF. The CDR3 DNA is TGCGCCAGCAGCCAAGATTGGACAGGGGTCTTTTACGAGCAGTACTTC.